This entry features one T cell receptor (beta chain) sequence. Sequencing used immunoSEQ multiplex PCR; TCRdb keeps in-frame clones, though not all of them. The sample yields about 59,000 clones, 97% seen once. The CDR3 is made up of 11 amino acids. Germline loops: CDR1 MDHEN, CDR2 SYDVKM. V shed 8 bases, J shed 5 bases, and the junction held 1 base outside the gene matches. This specimen belongs to a study of technical replicates of blood from a handful of donors. The chain carries TRBV28 and TRBJ1-1; 8 bases fit TRBD1. The sequencing sample was made of T cells isolated from PBMCs. The TCR comes from a human donor in good health. The CDR3 DNA reads TGTGCCAGCCACAGGGGGACTGAAGCTTTCTTT. Translation gives CASHRGTEAFF.